This is a list of T cell receptor beta chains from one sample in a study of blood T cell repertoires in COVID-19. TCRdb's copy holds only in-frame clones and misses some; the assay was immunoSEQ multiplex PCR. The data contain under 300,000 clones, roughly nine tenths of them seen just once; the ten biggest clones take up less than 8%. The material sequenced was peripheral blood. These receptors originate from a man in his 60s with acute or convalescent COVID-19. CDR3s leave out the opening cysteine and the closing phenylalanine or tryptophan. The D gene is left open where the match is weak. Expanded clones get a size class; other rows say once, few or many, or leave the size out.

clone_size j_call d_call v_call cdr3_aa
. TRBJ1-1 . TRBV6-5 ASSPPTVLNTEAF
. TRBJ1-4 . TRBV15 ATSEATGANEKLF
. TRBJ2-2 . TRBV6-5 ASIDRRGGGELF
. TRBJ2-1 TRBD2 TRBV27 ASSGGLAGVGTYNEQF
. TRBJ2-3 TRBD2 TRBV28 ASSLRLAGVGTQY
. TRBJ2-7 TRBD2 TRBV5-1 ASSPSGGSGSKYEQY
once TRBJ1-1 TRBD1 TRBV14 ASSLSLTGTNTEAF
. TRBJ1-6 TRBD1 TRBV9 ASSRGTGISPLH
. TRBJ2-7 TRBD1 TRBV19 ATWDRSYEQY
. TRBJ1-5 . TRBV6-5 ASSYRGQNQPQH
few TRBJ1-1 . TRBV7-2 ASSRGGGTEAF
. TRBJ2-2 . TRBV19 ASSPRGSAGWTGELF
. TRBJ2-7 . TRBV30 ALTDSYEQY
. TRBJ2-5 . TRBV5-1 ASSMEAGRETQY
. TRBJ1-3 . TRBV5-8 ASSLGQFYSGNTIY
. TRBJ1-2 . TRBV30 AWTGGVRYT
. TRBJ2-5 TRBD1 TRBV25-1 ASGIPGQGEETQY